Following are 27 T cell receptor beta chains from one sample sequenced in a study of blood T cells in healthy people across ages. A second PCR, run for 7 to 11 cycles, used a sample-barcoded 5' primer plus a J-beta primer mix. MiXCR, run by TCRdb on the 5' RACE reads, gives a single entry per CDR3 protein. The sample holds around 1.5 million distinct CDR3 sequences, roughly 45% seen once. The sequencing sample was made of blood. The source is a woman under 30 in good health.

This clonotype has a handful of counts. V is TRBV9 and J is TRBJ2-1, with D perhaps matching TRBD2 (7 bases). Trimming cost V 0 bases and J 0 bases, with 13 bases left between them. CDR1 is SGDLS and CDR2 is YYNGEE in the germline V gene. The CDR3 has 17 residues. This CDR3 is CASSVDGGPSSYNEQFF. The CDR3 nucleotides are TGTGCCAGCAGCGTAGACGGGGGGCCAAGCTCCTACAATGAGCAGTTCTTC.

This clonotype showed up just a few times. The gene calls are TRBV7-9 and TRBJ1-2, with D unresolved. V was pared by 5 bases and J by 7 bases, with 11 bases between. This CDR3 contains 12 residues. Per germline, CDR1 SEHNR and CDR2 FQNEAQ (reference sequence). CDR3 amino acids: CASSNVNGGYTF. Written as DNA, the CDR3 is TGTGCCAGCAGCAACGTTAACGGTGGCTACACCTTC.

The chain combines TRBV6-5 with TRBJ1-1; the D is unclear. The germline V gene has CDR1 MNHEY and CDR2 SVGAGI. There are 13 residues in the CDR3. The V gene lost 7 bases and the J gene lost 0 bases, with 9 bases spanning the gap. This CDR3 is CASKDPMNTEAFF. Written as DNA, the CDR3 is TGTGCCAGCAAGGATCCCATGAACACTGAAGCTTTCTTT.

The CDR3 region is CASRTPGQPYGYTF. The DNA of the CDR3 is TGTGCCAGCAGGACTCCGGGACAGCCCTATGGCTACACCTTC. The rearrangement uses TRBV28 and TRBJ1-2; 7 nucleotides align to TRBD1. CDR1 is MDHEN, CDR2 SYDVKM, per germline. The CDR3 runs 14 residues. V was clipped by 6 bases and J by 4 bases; unmatched bases: 8.

This chain joins TRBV6-2 or TRBV6-3 and TRBJ1-5; D gene ambiguous. CDR3 length equals 13 residues. Trimming removed 2 bases at V and 7 bases at J, with 9 bases between. From germline, CDR1 is MNHEY and CDR2 SVGEGT. In DNA form, the CDR3 reads TGTGCCAGCAGTTACGAGGGATGGCAGCCCCAGCATTTT. The encoded protein is CASSYEGWQPQHF.

This clonotype has more than one count but fewer than ten. The V call is TRBV15, the J call TRBJ2-5; maybe TRBD1 (6 bases). Germline CDR1 LNHNV, CDR2 YYDKDF (reference sequence). V lost 4 bases to trimming and J lost 5 bases, with 17 bases between them. The CDR3 has 15 residues. The chain's CDR3 is CATSKGDGGMETQYF. CDR3 in DNA: TGTGCCACCAGCAAGGGGGACGGAGGAATGGAGACCCAGTACTTC.

This clonotype was observed a few times. The chain combines TRBV29-1 with TRBJ2-1; 7 bases fit TRBD2. J was trimmed by 6 bases and V by 2 bases; bases with no gene match: 7. In germline, CDR1 is SQVTM, CDR2 ANQGSEA. The length of the CDR3 is 14 residues. The chain's CDR3 is CSVEMGASGNEQFF. The CDR3, as DNA: TGCAGCGTTGAAATGGGCGCTAGCGGCAATGAGCAGTTCTTC.

This clonotype has a handful of counts. CDR3 sequence: CASSRRALAGGRGSYNEQFF. DNA of the CDR3: TGCGCCAGCAGCCGGCGCGCACTAGCGGGAGGGCGAGGCTCCTACAATGAGCAGTTCTTC. The chain couples TRBV4-1 to TRBJ2-1, with TRBD2 matching 13 bases. CDR3 length: 20 amino acids. With 4 bases clipped from V and 0 bases from J, the junction kept 12 bases outside the gene matches. From germline, CDR1 is MGHRA and CDR2 YSYEKL.

The chain recombines TRBV6-1 with TRBJ1-2; TRBD1 matches at 8 bases. Germline V gene data show CDR1 as MNHNS and CDR2 as SASEGT. This CDR3 contains 14 residues. After removal of 4 bases from V and 1 base from J, the junction contained 2 bases not matched to a gene. CDR3 loop: CASSVDRVNYGYTF. CDR3 in DNA: TGTGCCAGCAGTGTGGACAGGGTTAACTATGGCTACACCTTC.

The V and J genes are TRBV4-1 and TRBJ2-2; 13 bases align to TRBD2. Germline V gene sequence: CDR1 MGHRA, CDR2 YSYEKL. The V gene end was trimmed by 3 bases and the J gene end by 6 bases; junction bases not matched to a gene: 10. This CDR3 is built from 18 residues. In DNA form, the CDR3 reads TGCGCCAGCAGCCAGCCCGCCCGACTAGCGGGAGGCGCCGGGGAGCTGTTTTTT. Protein sequence: CASSQPARLAGGAGELFF.

V gene TRBV7-2 combines with J gene TRBJ2-7, with D possibly being TRBD2 (5 bases). The CDR3 loop spans 15 amino acids. The V end was cut by 5 bases, the J end by 5 bases, with 19 bases between. Germline values: CDR1 SGHTA, CDR2 FQGNSA. DNA for the CDR3: TGTGCCAGCAGCGTAGAGGGCCCCCTAGGCCACGAGCAGTACTTC. It encodes CASSVEGPLGHEQYF. The variable domain in full, with the rest retrieved from reference TRBV7-2 and TRBJ2-7, is GAGVSQSPSNKVTEKGKDVELRCDPISGHTALYWYRQSLGQGLEFLIYFQGNSAPDKSGLPSDRFSAERTGGSVSTLTIQRTQQEDSAVYLCASSVEGPLGHEQYFGPGTRLTVT.

The CDR3 nucleotides read TGTGCCATCAGTGACTTTAGCGGGGGTACAGATACGCAGTATTTT. Its translation: CAISDFSGGTDTQYF. V and J are TRBV10-3 and TRBJ2-3; 9 bases align to TRBD2. The CDR3 spans 15 residues. Germline V gene lookup returns CDR1 ENHRY and CDR2 SYGVKD. V lost 3 bases to trimming and J lost 3 bases; unmatched junction nucleotides: 4.

This rearrangement joins TRBV10-3 to TRBJ2-2; 8 bases are a match to TRBD2. The germline V gene encodes CDR1 ENHRY and CDR2 SYGVKD. V shed 4 bases and J 5 bases; nucleotides not matched to a gene: 3. The CDR3 runs to 14 residues. This chain's CDR3 is CAISGPGGTGELFF. CDR3 nucleotide sequence: TGTGCCATCAGTGGACCGGGGGGGACCGGGGAGCTGTTTTTT.

The chain uses TRBV6-2 or TRBV6-3 and TRBJ2-1; D gene unclear. CDR3 length: 12 amino acids. V lost 6 bases to trimming and J lost 7 bases, with 10 bases between them. Germline loops: CDR1 MNHEY, CDR2 SVGEGT. The CDR3 DNA sequence: TGTGCCAGCAGCAGCCTGGAGAATGAGCAGTTCTTC. Translated: CASSSLENEQFF.

The chain uses TRBV28 and TRBJ2-5; 7 nucleotides line up with TRBD2. The germline CDR1 and CDR2 sequences are MDHEN and SYDVKM. V gave up 6 bases and J gave up 3 bases; unmatched junction bases: 10. The CDR3 is 15 amino acids. The CDR3 spells CASSWTTAGEETQYF. CDR3 nucleotides: TGTGCCAGCAGCTGGACTACGGCGGGGGAAGAGACCCAGTACTTC.

This chain connects TRBV10-1 to TRBJ2-1; 9 positions match TRBD1. The CDR3 has 17 residues. From germline, CDR1 is WNHNN and CDR2 SYGVQD (reference sequence). Unmatched junction bases numbered 9, after V lost 6 bases and J lost 0 bases. The DNA of the CDR3 is TGCGCCAGCAGCTCCGGGACAGGGAAAAGCTCCTACAATGAGCAGTTCTTC. Its protein is CASSSGTGKSSYNEQFF.

CDR3 nucleotides: TGTGCCAGCAAAGAAACAGGGGTATCGGGAACTGAAGCTTTCTTT. Residues: CASKETGVSGTEAFF. The chain employs TRBV25-1 and TRBJ1-1; TRBD1 agrees at 7 bases. The CDR3 contains 15 residues. The V gene end was trimmed by 7 bases and the J gene end by 5 bases; junction bases not matched to a gene: 13. Germline V gene data show CDR1 as MGHDK and CDR2 as SYGVNS.

This clonotype was observed a single time. The chain combines TRBV6-2 or TRBV6-3 with TRBJ2-1; 7 nucleotides agree with TRBD2. The length of the CDR3 is 15 residues. V lost 6 bases and J lost 15; bases outside the gene matches: 20. Germline lookup yields CDR1 MNHEY and CDR2 SVGEGT. CDR3 residues: CASRSAGTGGRGVFF. The CDR3, as DNA: TGTGCCAGCAGATCCGCCGGGACTGGCGGGAGAGGCGTGTTCTTC.

The V gene is TRBV3-1, the J gene TRBJ2-1; D ambiguous. CDR1 and CDR2 (germline): LGHDT, YNNKEL (reference sequence). The CDR3 loop spans 16 amino acids. The V and J ends lost 4 bases and 0 bases respectively, with 13 bases between them. The CDR3 sequence is CASSRPTAVSYNEQFF. CDR3 nucleotides: TGTGCCAGCAGCCGACCTACGGCGGTCTCCTACAATGAGCAGTTCTTC.

Points on this clonotype: Likely a read error: the CDR3 ends without its conserved phenylalanine or tryptophan. The DNA is omitted, as the CDR3 cannot be located on it reliably, and the CDR3 follows TCRdb's listing. The rearrangement uses TRBV7-3 and TRBJ2-1. The CDR3 extends over 14 residues, inclusive of both ends. The germline gives CDR1 SGHTA, CDR2 FQGTGA. The CDR3 here is CASSPGIPYNEQFI.

The chain has TRBV12-3 or TRBV12-4 and TRBJ2-3; 8 nucleotides agree with TRBD2. V shed 6 bases, J shed 2 bases, and the junction held 7 bases outside the gene matches. The CDR3 sequence is 15 residues long. CDR3 nucleotides: TGTGCCAGCAGGAAAGCGGGGGATACCACAGATACGCAGTATTTT. Its protein product is CASRKAGDTTDTQYF.

This clonotype was counted between two and nine times. The gene calls are TRBV7-9 and TRBJ2-1; 8 nucleotides agree with TRBD1. V lost 5 bases, J lost 0 bases, and 9 bases stayed unmatched. The CDR3 runs 17 residues. Germline V CDR1 and CDR2: SEHNR, FQNEAQ (reference sequence). DNA of the CDR3: TGTGCCAGCAGCCCGGACAGGGAACTGCACTCCTACAATGAGCAGTTCTTC. It codes for CASSPDRELHSYNEQFF.

This clonotype was seen a few times. This chain links TRBV4-1 with TRBJ1-6, with 8 bases lining up with TRBD1. V lost 3 bases to trimming and J lost 6 bases; unmatched junction nucleotides: 4. Germline CDR1 is MGHRA and CDR2 is YSYEKL. The CDR3 sequence is 15 residues long. The chain's CDR3 is CASSQVTGGNSPLHF. Here the CDR3 DNA reads TGCGCCAGCAGCCAGGTTACAGGGGGTAATTCACCCCTCCACTTT.

Notes on this clonotype: A single base separates this from a much larger clone, so it may be a read error. No conserved phenylalanine or tryptophan is present at the end of the CDR3, so a read error is the likely explanation. V is TRBV5-1 and J is TRBJ2-7; D is perhaps TRBD1 or TRBD2 (7 bases each). CDR1 is SGHRS, CDR2 YFSETQ, per germline. The CDR3 runs 15 residues. V shed 3 bases and J shed 6 bases, with 19 bases lying between them. The CDR3 nucleotides read TGCGCCAGCAGCTCGCCCCAGGGGGGAGGGATCGAGCAGTACCTC. It yields the protein CASSSPQGGGIEQYL.

V usage is TRBV20-1 and J usage is TRBJ2-2; D is undetermined. CDR1 DFQATT and CDR2 SNEGSKA come from the germline V gene (reference sequence). Trimming took 5 bases from V and 6 from J, leaving 10 bases between them. CDR3 length: 12 residues. The CDR3 reads CSARPPAGELFF. The CDR3 bases are TGCAGTGCTCGGCCTCCGGCCGGGGAGCTGTTTTTT.

The rearrangement links TRBV20-1 to TRBJ2-3; 10 bases fit TRBD2. V gave up 3 bases and J gave up 1 base; unmatched junction bases: 7. Germline V gene sequence: CDR1 DFQATT, CDR2 SNEGSKA (reference sequence). The CDR3 consists of 16 residues. The CDR3: CSASERGGWGTDTQYF. CDR3 nucleotide sequence: TGCAGTGCTAGTGAGCGGGGGGGCTGGGGCACAGATACGCAGTATTTT.

In its sample, this clonotype was seen a few times. This chain links TRBV11-1 with TRBJ2-1; no clear D. V lost 7 bases and J lost 8, with 18 bases in between. The germline CDR1 and CDR2 sequences are SGHAT and FQDESV (reference sequence). The CDR3 extends over 14 amino acids. The CDR3 DNA reads as TGTGCCAGCACACGAGAAGTCTCTCCCGATGAGCAGTTCTTC. This encodes CASTREVSPDEQFF. Variable domain in full (rest from reference TRBV11-1 and TRBJ2-1): EAEVAQSPRYKITEKSQAVAFWCDPISGHATLYWYRQILGQGPELLVQFQDESVVDDSQLPKDRFSAERLKGVDSTLKIQPAELGDSAMYLCASTREVSPDEQFFGPGTRLTVL.